Detailed here is one T cell receptor beta chain. The antigen remains undetermined. V was trimmed by 0 bases and J by 2 bases, leaving 9 bases between them. This CDR3 region has 15 residues. Germline V gene data show CDR1 as LGHDT and CDR2 as YNNKEL (reference sequence). The record originates from a study of blood T cells in healthy people across ages. Study-level results: Relative to aged donors, long-lived donors carried more naive CD4+ cells and displayed higher diversity. Lack of knowledge of donor CMV status possibly confounded expanded clonotype changes. Diversity was estimated from one million T cells, and these estimates were considered underestimates.

Using a J-beta primer mix together with a sample-barcoded 5' primer, a second PCR was run for roughly 6 to 11 cycles. Every single cDNA molecule received a tag from a template-switch adaptor with 12 random nucleotides. TCRdb independently ran MiXCR on the 5' RACE reads; one entry per CDR3 protein. The sample has around 800,000 distinct CDR3 sequences; under 55% are singletons. The receptor's source is a man in his sixties in good health. The sample consisted of blood. This chain connects TRBV3-1 to TRBJ2-3; D may be TRBD2 (5 bases). CDR3 residues: CASSQDPGFTDTQYF. CDR3 bases: TGTGCCAGCAGCCAAGATCCGGGGTTCACAGATACGCAGTATTTT.